One and the same sample provided the 22 T cell receptor beta chains below, sequenced in a study of T cell responses to AZD1222 COVID-19 vaccine. Method: immunoSEQ multiplex PCR; TCRdb's copy keeps in-frame clones and lacks some. The repertoire holds roughly 120,000 clones, 80% to 95% seen once, with 4% to 5% in the top ten. The material sequenced was peripheral blood, taken 28 days after the second dose of the MenACWY control vaccine. These receptors all come from an adult who received the MenACWY meningococcal vaccine as a control.

The chain joins TRBV6-5 to TRBJ2-7; D unresolved. In germline, CDR1 is MNHEY, CDR2 SVGAGI. Trimming took off 3 bases at V and 0 bases at J, with 9 bases between the two ends. The CDR3 runs to 14 residues. The DNA for the CDR3 is TGTGCCAGCAGTTATCGTAGGAGCTCCTACGAGCAGTACTTC. Protein product: CASSYRRSSYEQYF.

The CDR3 reads CASTEEGNTEAFF. Written as DNA, the CDR3 is TGTGCCAGCACCGAGGAGGGTAACACTGAAGCTTTCTTT. The rearrangement links TRBV2 to TRBJ1-1; D gene unclear. Trimming took 7 bases from V and 2 from J, leaving 11 bases between them. This CDR3 is built from 13 residues. Germline CDR1 and CDR2: SNHLY and FYNNEI.

The rearrangement uses TRBV6-6 and TRBJ2-2; D unresolved. Per the germline V gene, CDR1 is MNHNY and CDR2 is SVGAGI (reference sequence). The CDR3 length is 16 residues. V gave up 5 bases and J gave up 3 bases, with 16 bases separating them. The CDR3 sequence is CASSLQNPVYTGELFF. Here the CDR3 DNA reads TGTGCCAGCAGTCTTCAGAATCCGGTATACACCGGGGAGCTGTTTTTT.

The chain links TRBV3-1 (or the pseudogene TRBV3-2) to TRBJ1-5, with D unresolved. Germline CDR1 LGHDT, CDR2 YNNKEL (reference sequence). Trimming took 2 bases from V and 2 from J, leaving 7 bases between them. The CDR3 totals 14 residues. CDR3 amino acids: CASSQSSGNQPQHF. CDR3 in DNA: TGTGCCAGCAGCCAATCAAGCGGCAATCAGCCCCAGCATTTT.

V and J are TRBV7-2 and TRBJ2-7; D unresolved. The germline CDR1 and CDR2 sequences are SGHTA and FQGNSA. The V end was cut by 1 base, the J end by 1 base, with 8 bases between. CDR3 size: 14 residues. The DNA for the CDR3 is TGTGCCAGCAGCTTAGACGTAGGTTCCTACGAGCAGTACTTC. It specifies CASSLDVGSYEQYF.

The rearrangement joins TRBV4-2 to TRBJ2-7, with no clear D. Per germline, CDR1 LGHNA and CDR2 YNFKEQ. V was shortened by 2 bases and J by 5 bases, with 19 bases between the two germline ends. The CDR3 loop spans 16 amino acids. CDR3 protein: CASSQMSQARTNEQYF. The CDR3 nucleotides are TGTGCCAGCAGCCAAATGAGCCAGGCCAGGACCAACGAGCAGTACTTC.

The genes are TRBV7-2 and TRBJ2-5; weak D call: TRBD2 (5 bases). Germline values: CDR1 SGHTA, CDR2 FQGNSA. The CDR3 contains 14 residues. With 5 bases removed from V and 5 bases from J, the gap between germline ends came to 15 bases. The CDR3 is CASSATTSGETQYF. In nucleotides, the CDR3 is TGTGCCAGCAGCGCGACAACTTCGGGGGAGACCCAGTACTTC.

This clone has only a few counts. V usage is TRBV5-4 and J usage is TRBJ2-5; TRBD2 matches at 16 bases. The CDR3 loop spans 18 amino acids. Germline V gene data show CDR1 as SGHNT and CDR2 as YYREEE (reference sequence). V dropped 4 bases and J dropped 1; count of bases not matched to a gene: 7. The CDR3, as DNA: TGTGCCAGCAGCAGATCGGGACTAGCGGGAGGGTCCCAAGAGACCCAGTACTTC. Translating gives CASSRSGLAGGSQETQYF.

This clone was seen a handful of times. This rearrangement joins TRBV3-1 (or the pseudogene TRBV3-2) to TRBJ1-3; TRBD1 aligns across 7 bases. This CDR3 has 13 residues. V lost 2 bases, J lost 8 bases, and 3 bases stayed unmatched. Germline values: CDR1 LGHDT, CDR2 YNNKEL (reference sequence). CDR3 sequence reads: CASSQRRGYTIYF. The CDR3 DNA follows: TGTGCCAGCAGCCAACGCAGGGGGTACACCATATATTTT.

In nucleotides, the CDR3 is TGTGCCAGCAGCACGCGGGGGGGCACTGAAGCTTTCTTT. It codes for CASSTRGGTEAFF. The rearrangement uses TRBV4-2 and TRBJ1-1, with a possible D match to TRBD1 (5 bases). Trimming took off 5 bases at V and 4 bases at J, with 11 bases between the two ends. The CDR3 runs to 13 residues. Per germline, CDR1 LGHNA and CDR2 YNFKEQ.

The genes are TRBV12-3 or TRBV12-4 and TRBJ1-1; D is ambiguous. The CDR3 covers 11 residues. V lost 8 bases, J lost 11 bases, and 15 bases lay in between. CDR3 nucleotides: TGTGCCAGCGCAATGGAGTTGAGGGCTTTCTTT. Residues: CASAMELRAFF.

The rearrangement joins TRBV27 to TRBJ1-6, with 10 bases fitting TRBD1. The CDR3 has 17 residues. Germline V gene lookup returns CDR1 MNHEY and CDR2 SMNVEV (reference sequence). Trimming took 6 bases from V and 7 from J; bases not matched to a gene: 12. This chain's CDR3 is CASSHGHRDRGNSPLHF. In nucleotides, the CDR3 is TGTGCCAGCAGCCACGGACACCGGGACAGGGGCAATTCACCCCTCCACTTT.

The chain recombines TRBV24-1 with TRBJ1-5; the match to TRBD1 covers 8 bases. This CDR3 is 17 amino acids long. Per germline, CDR1 KGHDR and CDR2 SFDVKD. Trimming removed 0 bases from V and 1 base from J; junction bases left unmatched: 4. The CDR3 coding sequence is TGTGCCACCAGTGATTTGCGGACAGGGCGAAGCAATCAGCCCCAGCATTTT. This translates into CATSDLRTGRSNQPQHF.

This clone was seen once. This chain uses TRBV2 with TRBJ2-3; D gene ambiguous. The CDR3 runs 15 residues. Trimming removed 5 bases at V and 0 bases at J, with 12 bases between. Germline V lookup: CDR1 SNHLY, CDR2 FYNNEI. CDR3 region: CASSHSYYSTDTQYF. The CDR3 coding sequence is TGTGCCAGCAGTCACAGCTATTATAGCACAGATACGCAGTATTTT.

The rearrangement links TRBV18 to TRBJ1-6, with no clear D. CDR3 length: 14 residues. The germline V gene has CDR1 KGHSH and CDR2 LQKENI. Trimming removed 3 bases from V and 7 bases from J, with 10 bases in between. Written as DNA, the CDR3 is TGTGCCAGCTCACCCGGGATTCAAAATTCACCCCTCCACTTT. This gives the protein CASSPGIQNSPLHF.

The chain joins TRBV19 to TRBJ1-5; 8 nucleotides line up with TRBD1. The CDR3 is made up of 15 amino acids. The V and J ends lost 3 bases and 3 bases, in that order; junction bases with no gene match: 4. The V gene's germline CDR1 is LNHDA and CDR2 SQIVND (reference sequence). The CDR3 region is CASSIRTGPNQPQHF. For the CDR3, the DNA is TGTGCCAGTAGTATCCGGACAGGGCCCAATCAGCCCCAGCATTTT.

The chain carries TRBV5-1 and TRBJ1-1, with D unresolved. The CDR3 covers 13 residues. From germline, CDR1 is SGHRS and CDR2 YFSETQ. Trimming cost V 3 bases and J 0 bases, with 6 bases left between them. CDR3 protein: CASSYTVNTEAFF. The CDR3 DNA sequence: TGCGCCAGCAGCTACACAGTGAACACTGAAGCTTTCTTT.

This rearrangement joins TRBV28 to TRBJ1-6, with TRBD1 matching 7 bases. The trim removed 5 bases at V and 9 bases at J, leaving 10 bases unmatched. CDR1 MDHEN and CDR2 SYDVKM come from the germline V gene. The CDR3 is 15 residues long. This chain's CDR3 is CASSPGDREISPLHF. The CDR3 DNA sequence: TGTGCCAGCAGTCCAGGCGACAGGGAAATTTCACCCCTCCACTTT.

The gene calls are TRBV2 and TRBJ1-3; a weak D match, TRBD1 (6 bases). Trimming left V 4 bases short and J 0 bases short, with 13 bases between. This CDR3 has 16 amino acids. CDR1 and CDR2 (germline): SNHLY, FYNNEI. CDR3: CASSVRGAASGNTIYF. DNA of the CDR3: TGTGCCAGCAGTGTTAGGGGGGCAGCCTCTGGAAACACCATATATTTT.

The rearrangement uses TRBV2 and TRBJ1-3; D is undetermined. This CDR3 has 14 amino acids. Germline V lookup: CDR1 SNHLY, CDR2 FYNNEI. V lost 6 bases and J lost 8, with 17 bases in between. In DNA, the CDR3 is TGTGCCAGCAGCTCCTCGACCCTCCGGGACACCATATATTTT. Amino acids: CASSSSTLRDTIYF. Variable domain in full (rest from reference TRBV2 and TRBJ1-3): EPEVTQTPSHQVTQMGQEVILRCVPISNHLYFYWYRQILGQKVEFLVSFYNNEISEKSEIFDDQFSVERPDGSNFTLKIRSTKLEDSAMYFCASSSSTLRDTIYFGEGSWLTVV.

The genes are TRBV18 and TRBJ2-3; the D is unclear. The V gene lost 1 base and the J gene lost 4 bases, with 6 bases spanning the gap. Germline V gene data show CDR1 as KGHSH and CDR2 as LQKENI. The CDR3 covers 13 residues. CDR3 bases: TGTGCCAGCTCACCACTTGTGGCAGATACGCAGTATTTT. Translated: CASSPLVADTQYF.

This sequence joins TRBV12-5 and TRBJ1-1, with D unclear. The CDR3 is 13 amino acids. Germline V CDR1 and CDR2: LGHNT, FRNRAP. V lost 3 bases to trimming and J lost 0 bases, with 5 bases between them. In DNA form, the CDR3 reads TGTGCTAGTGGTTTAGGTTTGAACACTGAAGCTTTCTTT. Protein product: CASGLGLNTEAFF.